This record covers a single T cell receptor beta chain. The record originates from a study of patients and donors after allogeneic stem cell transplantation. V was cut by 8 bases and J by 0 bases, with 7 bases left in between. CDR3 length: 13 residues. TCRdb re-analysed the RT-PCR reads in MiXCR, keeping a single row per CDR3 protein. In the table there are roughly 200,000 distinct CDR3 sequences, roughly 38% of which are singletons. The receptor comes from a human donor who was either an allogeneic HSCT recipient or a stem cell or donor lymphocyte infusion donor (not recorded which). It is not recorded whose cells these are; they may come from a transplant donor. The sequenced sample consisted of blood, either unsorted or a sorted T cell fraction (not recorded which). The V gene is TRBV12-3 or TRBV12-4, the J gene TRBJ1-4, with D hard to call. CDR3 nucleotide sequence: TGTGCCAGCTCGGGGTCAACTAATGAAAAACTGTTTTTT. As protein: CASSGSTNEKLFF.